A single sample gave rise to the 32 T cell receptor beta chains below, sequenced in a study of cytomegalovirus exposure and HLA in healthy donors. The study ran its PCR with 60 Vbeta and 13 Jbeta primers. Sequencing used immunoSEQ multiplex PCR; TCRdb keeps in-frame clones, though not all of them. The repertoire has hundreds of thousands of clones, approximately 84% of them found once; the top ten carry about 0.6%. The specimen was PBMCs. Receptors originate from a woman in her thirties or forties in good health and CMV-seronegative.

This clone was observed a handful of times. The chain carries TRBV6-6 and TRBJ2-5, with 7 bases fitting TRBD2. The CDR3 covers 14 residues. J gave up 1 base and V 6 bases, and 5 bases lay outside the gene matches. Germline CDR1 MNHNY, CDR2 SVGAGI (reference sequence). The CDR3 DNA reads TGTGCCAGCAGGATTGGCGGGGGCCAAGAGACCCAGTACTTC. This gives the protein CASRIGGGQETQYF.

The chain couples TRBV5-1 to TRBJ2-3; 11 bases agree with TRBD1. CDR1 is SGHRS and CDR2 is YFSETQ in the germline V gene. CDR3 length equals 15 residues. V lost 5 bases and J lost 3; bases outside the gene matches: 5. CDR3 bases: TGCGCCAGCAGGGCGGGACAGGGGGGAACAGATACGCAGTATTTT. Its protein is CASRAGQGGTDTQYF.

The genes are TRBV28 and TRBJ1-3, with D possibly TRBD1 on 6 matching bases. The V end was cut by 3 bases, the J end by 0 bases, with 15 bases between. The germline CDR1 and CDR2 sequences are MDHEN and SYDVKM. CDR3 length equals 17 residues. CDR3 loop: CASSLLTGPNSGNTIYF. The CDR3 nucleotides read TGTGCCAGCAGTTTGTTAACAGGGCCAAACTCTGGAAACACCATATATTTT. The whole variable domain, remainder taken from reference TRBV28 and TRBJ1-3, is DVKVTQSSRYLVKRTGEKVFLECVQDMDHENMFWYRQDPGLGLRLIYFSYDVKMKEKGDIPEGYSVSREKKERFSLILESASTNQTSMYLCASSLLTGPNSGNTIYFGEGSWLTVV.

The rearrangement uses TRBV4-2 and TRBJ1-6, with D possibly matching TRBD1 (6 bases). The CDR3 spans 15 residues. Trimming removed 0 bases at V and 10 bases at J, with 13 bases between. CDR1 is LGHNA and CDR2 is YNFKEQ in the germline V gene. CDR3 DNA sequence: TGTGCCAGCAGCCAAGAGGGGCAGGGGCAATCACCCCTCCACTTT. Translated, it gives CASSQEGQGQSPLHF.

The gene calls are TRBV28 and TRBJ2-7, with 9 bases lining up with TRBD1. This CDR3 is built from 14 residues. Germline V gene sequence: CDR1 MDHEN, CDR2 SYDVKM. V shed 6 bases, J shed 4 bases, and the junction held 7 bases outside the gene matches. CDR3 coding DNA: TGTGCCAGCAGCCGGGACAGGGTCATTTACGAGCAGTACTTC. Amino acids: CASSRDRVIYEQYF.

V and J are TRBV5-1 and TRBJ1-1; D unresolved. Trimming stripped 2 bases from V and 3 bases from J, with 8 bases between. In germline, CDR1 is SGHRS, CDR2 YFSETQ. The CDR3 is made up of 13 amino acids. CDR3 amino acids: CASSFGGDTEAFF. In DNA form, the CDR3 reads TGCGCCAGCAGCTTTGGCGGGGACACTGAAGCTTTCTTT.

J is TRBJ2-6 and V is TRBV19; 8 bases map to TRBD1. The CDR3 loop spans 15 amino acids. The trim removed 8 bases at V and 2 bases at J, leaving 5 bases unmatched. The germline CDR1 and CDR2 sequences are LNHDA and SQIVND (reference sequence). CDR3 in amino acids: CASGQGSTGANVLTF. CDR3 DNA sequence: TGTGCCAGTGGACAGGGATCCACTGGGGCCAACGTCCTGACTTTC. Filled out from reference TRBV19 and TRBJ2-6, the complete variable domain reads DGGITQSPKYLFRKEGQNVTLSCEQNLNHDAMYWYRQDPGQGLRLIYYSQIVNDFQKGDIAEGYSVSREKKESFPLTVTSAQKNPTAFYLCASGQGSTGANVLTFGAGSRLTVL.

This chain connects TRBV18 to TRBJ1-5, with D possibly being TRBD1 (5 bases). Germline V gene sequence: CDR1 KGHSH, CDR2 LQKENI. Trimming removed 1 base from V and 6 bases from J, with 13 bases in between. The CDR3 runs 15 residues. CDR3 sequence: CASSPQFRVSQPQHF. The CDR3 DNA reads TGTGCCAGCTCACCACAGTTCAGGGTGAGTCAGCCCCAGCATTTT.

The CDR3 sequence: CASSLSSAHEQFF. The CDR3 DNA follows: TGTGCCAGCAGTTTATCTAGCGCCCATGAGCAGTTCTTC. The chain uses TRBV27 and TRBJ2-1; weak D call: TRBD2 (5 bases). CDR1 is MNHEY and CDR2 is SMNVEV in the germline V gene (reference sequence). Between the trimmed V and J ends, which lost 0 bases and 8 bases, there was a span of 8 bases. This CDR3 has 13 amino acids.

This sequence joins TRBV19 and TRBJ2-5; maybe TRBD1 (5 bases). Germline CDR1 and CDR2: LNHDA and SQIVND (reference sequence). The CDR3 runs 14 residues. Deletions cut 4 bases from V and 4 bases from J, with 13 bases between. The CDR3 loop is CASSRGPGLETQYF. The CDR3 DNA follows: TGTGCCAGTAGTAGGGGCCCTGGGTTAGAGACCCAGTACTTC.

J is TRBJ1-2 and V is TRBV20-1, with TRBD1 as a possible D gene (5 bases). Germline V gene lookup returns CDR1 DFQATT and CDR2 SNEGSKA (reference sequence). The V gene lost 3 bases and the J gene lost 6 bases, with 8 bases spanning the gap. The CDR3 is 11 amino acids. The CDR3 region is CSASPGNGYTF. CDR3 sequence (DNA): TGCAGTGCTAGTCCAGGGAATGGCTACACCTTC.

This clone was observed a handful of times. The chain combines TRBV19 with TRBJ1-6; 10 nucleotides agree with TRBD1. The CDR3 consists of 15 residues. The germline V gene encodes CDR1 LNHDA and CDR2 SQIVND (reference sequence). The J segment lost 10 bases and the V segment lost 7 bases, leaving 10 bases of the junction unmatched. In nucleotides, the CDR3 is TGTGCCAGTACCGAAAGGGGACAGGGGTGGTCACCCCTCCACTTT. Translated: CASTERGQGWSPLHF.

CDR3 in amino acids: CASSQLPLGRGSGANVLTF. CDR3 DNA sequence: TGTGCCAGCAGCCAGCTACCGTTGGGCCGGGGCTCTGGGGCCAACGTCCTGACTTTC. The rearrangement joins TRBV4-2 to TRBJ2-6, with D possibly TRBD2 on 5 matching bases. Germline V gene sequence: CDR1 LGHNA, CDR2 YNFKEQ. V was trimmed by 3 bases and J by 0 bases, leaving 18 bases between them. This CDR3 is 19 amino acids long.

V gene TRBV7-3 combines with J gene TRBJ2-1; 7 bases are a match to TRBD2. Germline V gives CDR1 SGHTA, CDR2 FQGTGA. V was pared by 5 bases and J by 8 bases, with 6 bases of the junction left unmatched. The CDR3 runs 13 residues. The CDR3 DNA reads as TGTGCCAGCAGCAAAATAGCGGGTGATGAGCAGTTCTTC. The encoded protein is CASSKIAGDEQFF.

The chain links TRBV19 to TRBJ1-4, with 7 bases identical to TRBD1. The trim removed 4 bases at V and 8 bases at J, leaving 4 bases unmatched. This CDR3 comprises 13 residues. Per the germline V gene, CDR1 is LNHDA and CDR2 is SQIVND (reference sequence). This CDR3 reads CASSRDRAEKLFF. Here the CDR3 DNA reads TGTGCCAGTAGTAGAGACAGGGCCGAAAAACTGTTTTTT.

V usage is TRBV30 and J usage is TRBJ1-6; D gene unclear. Germline CDR1 GTSNPN, CDR2 SVGIG (reference sequence). The CDR3 length is 15 residues. V was shortened by 0 bases and J by 10 bases, with 16 bases between the two germline ends. CDR3 sequence (DNA): TGTGCCTGGAGTGTAGGCCGTTACGGAGCCTCACCCCTCCACTTT. Translation: CAWSVGRYGASPLHF.

The genes are TRBV6-1 and TRBJ1-5; the D is unclear. Germline assignment: CDR1 MNHNS and CDR2 SASEGT. Trimming removed 1 base from V and 0 bases from J, with 7 bases in between. The CDR3 runs to 15 residues. The CDR3 is CASSEEWASNQPQHF. CDR3 DNA sequence: TGTGCCAGCAGTGAAGAGTGGGCTAGCAATCAGCCCCAGCATTTT.

This clone was seen only a few times. This rearrangement joins TRBV19 to TRBJ1-1, with TRBD1 identical over 7 bases. Unmatched junction bases numbered 11, after V lost 5 bases and J lost 5 bases. The CDR3 totals 15 residues. CDR1 and CDR2 (germline): LNHDA, SQIVND (reference sequence). The CDR3 DNA sequence: TGTGCCAGTAGTTCTAACCAGGGGGTGGGTACTGAAGCTTTCTTT. It translates to CASSSNQGVGTEAFF.

J is TRBJ1-1 and V is TRBV7-9; D is unresolved. This CDR3 comprises 13 residues. CDR1 is SEHNR, CDR2 FQNEAQ, per germline (reference sequence). Trimming took 3 bases from V and 4 from J, leaving 9 bases between them. The CDR3 bases are TGTGCCAGCAGCTTTGAAGGAGGCACTGAAGCTTTCTTT. Encoded protein: CASSFEGGTEAFF.

This clone showed up just once. The V gene is TRBV2, the J gene TRBJ2-5, with 10 bases lining up with TRBD1. The CDR3 loop spans 13 amino acids. The V segment lost 8 bases and the J segment 4 bases; nucleotides outside the gene matches: 4. CDR1 SNHLY and CDR2 FYNNEI come from the germline V gene. The CDR3 region has the DNA TGTGCCAGCGGGGGACAGGGGCCAGAGACCCAGTACTTC. Translating gives CASGGQGPETQYF.

Points on this clone: One end of the junction varies from germline; a read error may be responsible. V gene TRBV7-9 combines with J gene TRBJ2-2; D is undetermined. The CDR3 totals 12 residues. CDR1 is SEHNR, CDR2 FQNEAQ, per germline (reference sequence). The CDR3 region has the DNA TGTTCCAGCAGCTTAGCTTCCCCAGAGCTGTTTTTT. It is translated as CSSSLASPELFF.

This chain joins TRBV7-2 and TRBJ2-1; 10 bases are shared with TRBD1. The CDR3 consists of 15 residues. Germline CDR1 is SGHTA and CDR2 is FQGNSA. V shed 4 bases, J shed 2 bases, and the junction held 2 bases outside the gene matches. DNA of the CDR3: TGTGCCAGCAGCTCCGGGACAGGGGCCTACAATGAGCAGTTCTTC. Its translation is CASSSGTGAYNEQFF.

CDR3 loop: CASSQIPGQGAYEQYF. CDR3 sequence (DNA): TGTGCCAGCAGCCAGATTCCGGGACAGGGGGCCTACGAGCAGTACTTC. The rearrangement links TRBV7-6 to TRBJ2-7; 11 bases match TRBD1. The CDR3 has 16 residues. Germline trimming cut 5 bases from V and 2 bases from J; bases unmatched to any gene: 8. Germline CDR1 reads SGHVS; CDR2 reads FNYEAQ. The whole variable domain, filled in from reference TRBV7-6 and TRBJ2-7, reads GAGVSQSPRYKVTKRGQDVALRCDPISGHVSLYWYRQALGQGPEFLTYFNYEAQQDKSGLPNDRFSAERPEGSISTLTIQRTEQRDSAMYRCASSQIPGQGAYEQYFGPGTRLTVT.

V is TRBV14 and J is TRBJ1-2, with 9 nucleotides matching TRBD1. The CDR3 contains 19 residues. With 2 bases clipped from V and 5 bases from J, the junction kept 18 bases outside the gene matches. Germline-derived CDR1 and CDR2 are SGHDN and FVKESK. CDR3 region: CASSQPTDSRDRALYGYTF. Written as DNA, the CDR3 is TGTGCCAGCAGCCAACCCACCGATTCCCGGGACAGGGCATTGTATGGCTACACCTTC.

This clone has only a few counts. This rearrangement joins TRBV5-1 to TRBJ2-2; a weak D match, TRBD1 (5 bases). The CDR3 totals 13 residues. V was pared by 5 bases and J by 4 bases, with 9 bases between. Germline CDR1 and CDR2: SGHRS and YFSETQ. The CDR3 DNA reads TGCGCCAGCAGGCCTGACAGCACCGGGGAGCTGTTTTTT. Protein product: CASRPDSTGELFF.

The chain has TRBV16 and TRBJ1-5; no clear D gene. Germline loops: CDR1 KGHSY, CDR2 FQNENV. Between the trimmed V and J ends, which lost 0 bases and 6 bases, there was a span of 12 bases. The CDR3 extends over 15 amino acids. Here the CDR3 reads CASSQSAGGSQPQHF. Here the CDR3 DNA reads TGTGCCAGCAGCCAATCCGCAGGAGGGAGTCAGCCCCAGCATTTT.

This sequence joins TRBV30 and TRBJ1-1; 7 bases agree with TRBD1. The CDR3 length is 14 residues. The junction had 9 bases not matched to a gene; V was cut back by 4 bases and J by 4 bases. Germline CDR1 is GTSNPN and CDR2 is SVGIG (reference sequence). The CDR3 bases are TGTGCCTGGATACCCCAGACAGGGTCCACTGAAGCTTTCTTT. It translates to CAWIPQTGSTEAFF. Looking up the rest from reference TRBV30 and TRBJ1-1 gives the full variable domain: SQTIHQWPATLVQPVGSPLSLECTVEGTSNPNLYWYRQAAGRGLQLLFYSVGIGQISSEVPQNLSASRPQDRQFILSSKKLLLSDSGFYLCAWIPQTGSTEAFFGQGTRLTVV.

This clone has a single count. The chain has TRBV7-8 and TRBJ1-1; maybe TRBD1 (6 bases). Germline assignment: CDR1 SGHVS and CDR2 FQNEAQ. With 5 bases removed from V and 6 bases from J, the gap between germline ends came to 13 bases. This CDR3 is built from 13 residues. As DNA, the CDR3 is TGTGCCAGCAGCAGACAGGAAAGGGCTGAAGCTTTCTTT. As protein: CASSRQERAEAFF. Full variable domain (missing parts from reference TRBV7-8 and TRBJ1-1): GAGVSQSPRYKVAKRGQDVALRCDPISGHVSLFWYQQALGQGPEFLTYFQNEAQLDKSGLPSDRFFAERPEGSVSTLKIQRTQQEDSAVYLCASSRQERAEAFFGQGTRLTVV.

This sequence joins TRBV5-4 and TRBJ2-3; unclear D gene. The CDR3 runs 14 residues. With 5 bases removed from V and 0 bases from J, the gap between germline ends came to 10 bases. In germline, CDR1 is SGHNT, CDR2 YYREEE (reference sequence). DNA of the CDR3: TGTGCCAGCAGACTACCAACTAGCACAGATACGCAGTATTTT. It yields the protein CASRLPTSTDTQYF.

The chain carries TRBV19 and TRBJ1-5; D gene ambiguous. CDR3 length: 13 residues. Germline CDR1 and CDR2: LNHDA and SQIVND (reference sequence). Trimming pared 4 bases from V and 5 bases from J, leaving 9 bases between. The CDR3 DNA sequence: TGTGCCAGTAGTAGTACCACGGATCAGCCCCAGCATTTT. Its translation: CASSSTTDQPQHF.

This chain links TRBV7-2 with TRBJ1-6, with D uncertain. The V end lost 2 bases, the J end lost 10 bases, and 12 bases lay between the germline ends. The CDR3 totals 14 residues. Germline CDR1 is SGHTA and CDR2 is FQGNSA. CDR3 sequence: CASSLKRESSPLHF. CDR3 nucleotides: TGTGCCAGCAGCTTAAAGAGGGAAAGCTCACCCCTCCACTTT.

The chain has TRBV28 and TRBJ1-2; D gene unclear. There are 15 residues in the CDR3. Germline CDR1 MDHEN, CDR2 SYDVKM. V was cut by 3 bases and J by 2 bases, with 13 bases left in between. CDR3 residues: CASSLYLTDNYGYTF. CDR3 bases: TGTGCCAGCAGTTTGTACCTTACAGACAACTATGGCTACACCTTC.